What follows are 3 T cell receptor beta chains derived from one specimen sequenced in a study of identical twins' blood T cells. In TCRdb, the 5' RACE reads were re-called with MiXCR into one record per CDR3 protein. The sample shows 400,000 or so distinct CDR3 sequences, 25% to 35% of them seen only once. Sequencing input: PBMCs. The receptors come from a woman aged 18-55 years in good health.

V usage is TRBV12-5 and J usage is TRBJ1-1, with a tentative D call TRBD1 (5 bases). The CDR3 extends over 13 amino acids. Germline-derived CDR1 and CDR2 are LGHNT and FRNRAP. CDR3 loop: CSSGVTPGAEAFF. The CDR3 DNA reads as TGTTCCAGCGGTGTTACCCCGGGGGCTGAAGCTTTCTTT. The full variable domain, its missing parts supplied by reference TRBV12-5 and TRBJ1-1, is DARVTQTPRHKVTEMGQEVTMRCQPILGHNTVFWYRQTMMQGLELLAYFRNRAPLDDSGMPKDRFSAEMPDATLATLKIQPSEPRDSAVYFCSSGVTPGAEAFFGQGTRLTVV.

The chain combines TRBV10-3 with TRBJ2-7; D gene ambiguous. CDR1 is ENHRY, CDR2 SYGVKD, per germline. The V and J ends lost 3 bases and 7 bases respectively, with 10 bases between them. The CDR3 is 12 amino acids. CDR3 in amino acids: CAISDWGKEQYF. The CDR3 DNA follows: TGTGCCATCAGTGACTGGGGAAAGGAGCAGTACTTC.

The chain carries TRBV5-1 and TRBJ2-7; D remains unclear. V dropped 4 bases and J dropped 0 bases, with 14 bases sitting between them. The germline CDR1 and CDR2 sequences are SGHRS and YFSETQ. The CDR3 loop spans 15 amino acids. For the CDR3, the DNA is TGCGCCAGCAGCACACGCCCGGATAGCTCCTACGAGCAGTACTTC. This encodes CASSTRPDSSYEQYF.